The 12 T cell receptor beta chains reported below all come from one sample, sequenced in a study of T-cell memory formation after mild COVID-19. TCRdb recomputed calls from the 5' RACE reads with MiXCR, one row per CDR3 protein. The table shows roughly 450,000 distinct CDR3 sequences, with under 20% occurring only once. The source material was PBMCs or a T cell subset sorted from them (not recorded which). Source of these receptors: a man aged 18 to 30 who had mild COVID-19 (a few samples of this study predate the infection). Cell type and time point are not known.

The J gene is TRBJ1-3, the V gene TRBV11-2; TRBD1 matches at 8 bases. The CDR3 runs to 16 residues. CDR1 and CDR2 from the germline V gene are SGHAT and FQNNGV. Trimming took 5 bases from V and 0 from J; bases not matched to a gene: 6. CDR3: CASSAGQGGSGNTIYF. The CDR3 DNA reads TGTGCCAGCAGCGCTGGACAGGGTGGCTCTGGAAACACCATATATTTT. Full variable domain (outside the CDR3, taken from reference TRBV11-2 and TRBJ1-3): EAGVAQSPRYKIIEKRQSVAFWCNPISGHATLYWYQQILGQGPKLLIQFQNNGVVDDSQLPKDRFSAERLKGVDSTLKIQPAKLEDSAVYLCASSAGQGGSGNTIYFGEGSWLTVV.

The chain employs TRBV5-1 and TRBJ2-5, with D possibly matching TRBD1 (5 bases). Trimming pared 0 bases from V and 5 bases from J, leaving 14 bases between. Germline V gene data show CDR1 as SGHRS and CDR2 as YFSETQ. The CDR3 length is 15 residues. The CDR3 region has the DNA TGCGCCAGCAGCTTGGGGGGCCTACCCCGGGAGACCCAGTACTTC. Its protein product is CASSLGGLPRETQYF.

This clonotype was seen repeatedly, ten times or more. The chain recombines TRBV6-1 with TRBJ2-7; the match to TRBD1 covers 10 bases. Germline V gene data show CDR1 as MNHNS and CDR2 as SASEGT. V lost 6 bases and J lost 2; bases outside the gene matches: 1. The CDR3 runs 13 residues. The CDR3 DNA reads TGTGCCAGCAGGGGACAGGGGCCCTACGAGCAGTACTTC. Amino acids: CASRGQGPYEQYF.

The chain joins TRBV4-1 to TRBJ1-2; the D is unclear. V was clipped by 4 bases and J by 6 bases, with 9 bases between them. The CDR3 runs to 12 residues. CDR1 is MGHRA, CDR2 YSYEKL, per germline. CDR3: CASSRGGNGYTF. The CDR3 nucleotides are TGCGCCAGCAGCCGTGGTGGGAATGGCTACACCTTC.

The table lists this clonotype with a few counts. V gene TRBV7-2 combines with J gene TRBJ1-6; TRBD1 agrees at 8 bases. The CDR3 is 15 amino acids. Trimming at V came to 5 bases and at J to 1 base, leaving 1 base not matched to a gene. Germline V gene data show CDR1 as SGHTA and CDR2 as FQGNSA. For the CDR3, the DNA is TGTGCCAGCAGCGACAGGGGTTCCTATAATTCACCCCTCCACTTT. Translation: CASSDRGSYNSPLHF.

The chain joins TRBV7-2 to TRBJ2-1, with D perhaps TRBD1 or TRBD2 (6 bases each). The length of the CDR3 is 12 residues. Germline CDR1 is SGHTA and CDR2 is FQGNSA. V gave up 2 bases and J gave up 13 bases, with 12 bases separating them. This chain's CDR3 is CASSLPRGGQFF. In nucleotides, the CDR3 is TGTGCCAGCAGCTTACCCAGGGGAGGCCAGTTCTTC.

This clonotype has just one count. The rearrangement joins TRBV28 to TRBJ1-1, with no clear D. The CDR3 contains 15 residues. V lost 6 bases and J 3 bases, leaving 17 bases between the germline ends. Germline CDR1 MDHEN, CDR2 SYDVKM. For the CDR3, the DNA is TGTGCCAGCAGCCCATTCACGGCGCGATACACTGAAGCTTTCTTT. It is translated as CASSPFTARYTEAFF.

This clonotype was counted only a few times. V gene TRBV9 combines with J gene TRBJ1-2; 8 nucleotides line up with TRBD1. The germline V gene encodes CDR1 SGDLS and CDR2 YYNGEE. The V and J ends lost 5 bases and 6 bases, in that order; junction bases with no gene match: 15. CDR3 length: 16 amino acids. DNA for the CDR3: TGTGCCAGCAGTAGACAGGGGCAGGCTCCCAAAGATGGCTACACCTTC. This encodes CASSRQGQAPKDGYTF.

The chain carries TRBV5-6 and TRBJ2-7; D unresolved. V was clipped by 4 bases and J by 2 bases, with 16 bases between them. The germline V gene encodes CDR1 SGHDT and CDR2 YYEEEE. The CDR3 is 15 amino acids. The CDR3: CASSRTPAATYEQYV. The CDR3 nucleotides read TGTGCCAGCAGCAGGACCCCAGCCGCCACCTACGAGCAGTACGTC.

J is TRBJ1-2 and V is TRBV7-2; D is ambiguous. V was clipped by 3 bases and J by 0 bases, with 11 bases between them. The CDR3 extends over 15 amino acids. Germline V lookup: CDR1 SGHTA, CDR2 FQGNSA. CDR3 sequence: CASSFRLGTNYGYTF. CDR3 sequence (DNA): TGTGCCAGCAGCTTTAGGCTGGGGACTAACTATGGCTACACCTTC.

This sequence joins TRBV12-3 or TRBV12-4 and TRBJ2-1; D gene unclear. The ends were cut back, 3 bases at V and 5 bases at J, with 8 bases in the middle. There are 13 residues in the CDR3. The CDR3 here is CASSFSPHNEQFF. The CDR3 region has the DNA TGTGCCAGCAGTTTCTCCCCACACAATGAGCAGTTCTTC.

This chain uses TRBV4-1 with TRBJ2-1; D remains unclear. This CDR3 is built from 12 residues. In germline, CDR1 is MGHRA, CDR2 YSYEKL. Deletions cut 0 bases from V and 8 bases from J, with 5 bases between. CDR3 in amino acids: CASSQETDEQFF. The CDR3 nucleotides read TGCGCCAGCAGCCAAGAGACGGATGAGCAGTTCTTC.